This TCR beta chain was captured in a study of CD8 T cells in ankylosing spondylitis. Findings and limits, study-wide: In the blood and synovial fluid of reactive arthritis, some motif variants had been previously reported. In peripheral blood, disease-linked CD8+ clones occurred at relatively low frequencies. Reports say disease-linked clones showed up significantly more in matched ankylosing spondylitis synovial fluid.

CDR3 length equals 16 residues. The V end lost 3 bases, the J end lost 2 bases, and 19 bases lay between the germline ends. Germline V CDR1 and CDR2: SQVTM, ANQGSEA. MiXCR, applied by TCRdb to the 5' RACE reads, yields one record per CDR3 protein. The sample lists roughly 250,000 distinct CDR3 sequences; more than 9% were seen once. Only one count was recorded for this clonotype. Its antigen is as yet unknown. Since a much larger clone is just one base distant, this may be a read error. The TCR originated in a male donor with ankylosing spondylitis or in good health (not recorded which). V is TRBV29-1 and J is TRBJ1-2; perhaps TRBD1 as D (5 bases). The sequenced material came from blood, either unsorted or a sorted T cell fraction (not recorded which). CDR3 sequence (DNA): TGCAGCGTTGAGGGGGGAAGGGGCCCGGAGAACTATGGCTACACCTTC. This codes for CSVEGGRGPENYGYTF.